This T cell receptor beta chain was recorded in a study of blood T cell repertoires in COVID-19. Sequencing used immunoSEQ multiplex PCR; TCRdb keeps in-frame clones, though not all of them. The top ten clones hold 0.9% to 1.2% of a sample with 350,000 to 450,000 clones, approximately 92% of them seen once. Trimming took 3 bases from V and 8 from J; bases not matched to a gene: 12. Germline V gene data show CDR1 as MGHRA and CDR2 as YSYEKL. CDR3 length: 16 residues. This clone was counted once. This chain links TRBV4-1 with TRBJ1-4; TRBD1 aligns across 7 bases. This TCR was sampled from a man aged 25 to 40 who had recovered from COVID-19. Sequences were obtained from PBMCs or T cells enriched from blood (not recorded which). The CDR3 DNA sequence: TGCGCCAGCAGCCAGAAACAGGGGTCGCCGGGGGAAAAACTGTTTTTT. Translating gives CASSQKQGSPGEKLFF.